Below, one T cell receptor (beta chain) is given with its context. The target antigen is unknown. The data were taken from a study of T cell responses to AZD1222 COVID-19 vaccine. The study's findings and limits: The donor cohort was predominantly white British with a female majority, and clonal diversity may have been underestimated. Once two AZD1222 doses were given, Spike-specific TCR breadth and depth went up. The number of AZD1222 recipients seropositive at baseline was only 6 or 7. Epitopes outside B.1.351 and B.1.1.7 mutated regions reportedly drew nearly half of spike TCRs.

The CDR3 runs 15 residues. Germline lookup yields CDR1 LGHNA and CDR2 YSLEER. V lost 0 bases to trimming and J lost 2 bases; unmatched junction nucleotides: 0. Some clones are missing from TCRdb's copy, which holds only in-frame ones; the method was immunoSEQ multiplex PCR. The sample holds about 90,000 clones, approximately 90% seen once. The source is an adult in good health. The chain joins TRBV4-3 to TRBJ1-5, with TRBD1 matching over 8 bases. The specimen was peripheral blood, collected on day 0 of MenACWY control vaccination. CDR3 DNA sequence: TGCGCCAGCAGCCAAGAGGACAGGGGCAATCAGCCCCAGCATTTT. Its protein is CASSQEDRGNQPQHF.